Below are 19 T cell receptor beta chains sequenced from a single sample in a study of regulatory T cells in long-lasting Graves disease (dated by TCRdb to the early 2020s). The protocol used for the library was multiplex PCR. The sequencer listed for this sample is Illumina HiSeq 4000. TCR beta libraries were built with iRepertoire HTBI primers and Arm-PCR amplification of CDR3 regions. In TCRdb, the public reads were trimmed at Q25 with fastp and aligned with MiXCR, with productive beta chains retained. One record per CDR3 amino acid sequence lists the most common genes and DNA. The sample has 500,000 to 700,000 distinct CDR3 sequences on record, approximately 31% of them singletons. The ten largest account for 40% to 50% of the sample. The time point tag for this specimen amounts to: persistent/refractory GD, antithyroid drugs over 5 years with positive TRAb. For both TCR sequencing and RNA sequencing, RNA was extracted from PBMCs using TRIzol.

Material: peripheral blood mononuclear cells (PBMCs), obtained when the disease was refractory, from a patient treated with antithyroid drugs. The receptors derive from a female donor with Graves disease.

This clonotype was seen repeatedly, ten times or more. An end of the junction does not agree with germline; a read error may underlie this. This chain joins TRBV12-3 or TRBV12-4 and TRBJ1-1; tentative D call: TRBD1 (6 bases). The CDR3 is 12 amino acids. In nucleotides, the CDR3 is TGTGCCAGCAGCTTAGGGGGTCATGAAGCTTTCTTT. Protein: CASSLGGHEAFF.

The rearrangement links TRBV29-1 to TRBJ1-1; D is ambiguous. CDR3 length equals 10 residues. The germline CDR1 and CDR2 sequences are SQVTM and ANQGSEA. The V gene lost 2 bases and the J gene lost 8 bases, with 6 bases spanning the gap. The CDR3 here is CSVESSEAFF. CDR3 DNA sequence: TGCAGCGTTGAAAGCTCCGAAGCTTTCTTT.

This clonotype was picked up a small number of times. The CDR3: CASRHRTVDGYTF. The DNA for the CDR3 is TGTGCCAGCAGACACAGGACAGTAGATGGCTACACCTTC. V is TRBV11-2 and J is TRBJ1-2, with D tentatively TRBD1 (6 bases). Germline V gene lookup returns CDR1 SGHAT and CDR2 FQNNGV. Trimming cost V 6 bases and J 6 bases, with 14 bases left between them. The CDR3 has 13 residues.

The rearrangement joins TRBV20-1 to TRBJ2-5; weak D call: TRBD1 (6 bases). Germline CDR1 reads DFQATT; CDR2 reads SNEGSKA (reference sequence). Trimming removed 6 bases from V and 1 base from J, with 15 bases in between. The CDR3 contains 14 residues. For the CDR3, the DNA is TGCAGTGCGGATACAGGGTGGGTCCAAGAGACCCAGTACTTC. Translating gives CSADTGWVQETQYF.

With respect to this clonotype: This could be a read error, since a much larger clone is one nucleotide away. The chain joins TRBV2 to TRBJ2-2; 10 bases line up with TRBD2. The trim removed 3 bases at V and 7 bases at J, leaving 8 bases unmatched. The CDR3 is 16 amino acids. CDR1 and CDR2 from the germline V gene are SNHLY and FYNNEI. CDR3: CASSDGLAEYSGELFF. The CDR3 coding sequence is TGTGCCAGCAGTGATGGACTAGCGGAGTACAGCGGGGAGCTGTTTTTT.

This clonotype was recorded at least ten times. The rearrangement joins TRBV27 to TRBJ1-2; D gene ambiguous. This CDR3 spans 13 amino acids. V lost 2 bases and J lost 1, with 5 bases in between. Germline assignment: CDR1 MNHEY and CDR2 SMNVEV (reference sequence). The chain's CDR3 is CASSLSINYGYTF. In DNA form, the CDR3 reads TGTGCCAGCAGTTTAAGTATTAACTATGGCTACACCTTC.

This chain connects TRBV25-1 to TRBJ2-4; possibly TRBD1 for D (6 bases). The CDR3 has 15 residues. V lost 2 bases and J lost 5, with 13 bases in between. The germline V gene encodes CDR1 MGHDK and CDR2 SYGVNS. The CDR3 region is CASSELSAGENIQYF. CDR3 coding DNA: TGTGCCAGCAGTGAACTCTCCGCAGGGGAAAACATTCAGTACTTC.

CDR3 sequence: CASSLTGGGSPLHF. DNA for the CDR3: TGTGCCAGCAGCCTGACAGGGGGAGGGTCACCCCTCCACTTT. The chain links TRBV7-3 to TRBJ1-6; 9 bases match TRBD1. The CDR3 contains 14 residues. V lost 5 bases to trimming and J lost 10 bases; unmatched junction nucleotides: 6. The germline V gene encodes CDR1 SGHTA and CDR2 FQGTGA.

The V and J genes are TRBV29-1 and TRBJ2-5; D may correspond to TRBD1 or TRBD2 (5 bases each). Looked up from germline, CDR1 is SQVTM and CDR2 is ANQGSEA. CDR3 length: 12 amino acids. Trimming stripped 4 bases from V and 5 bases from J, with 11 bases between. CDR3 amino acids: CSVVGVGETQYF. The CDR3 region has the DNA TGCAGCGTTGTGGGGGTAGGGGAGACCCAGTACTTC.

The sample holds many counts of this clonotype. The gene calls are TRBV2 and TRBJ2-5; D might be TRBD1 (6 bases). Germline CDR1 reads SNHLY; CDR2 reads FYNNEI. The CDR3 has 13 residues. Trimming pared 7 bases from V and 4 bases from J, leaving 13 bases between. CDR3 bases: TGTGCCAGCACCTCTTTGGGGGCAGAGACCCAGTACTTC. This encodes CASTSLGAETQYF. The full variable domain, its missing parts supplied by reference TRBV2 and TRBJ2-5, is EPEVTQTPSHQVTQMGQEVILRCVPISNHLYFYWYRQILGQKVEFLVSFYNNEISEKSEIFDDQFSVERPDGSNFTLKIRSTKLEDSAMYFCASTSLGAETQYFGPGTRLLVL.

The J gene is TRBJ2-1, the V gene TRBV30, with 9 bases that match TRBD1. The CDR3 length is 13 residues. Per the germline V gene, CDR1 is GTSNPN and CDR2 is SVGIG (reference sequence). With 7 bases clipped from V and 5 bases from J, the junction kept 6 bases outside the gene matches. CDR3 nucleotide sequence: TGTGCCTTGGACAGGGGATACAACAATGAGCAGTTCTTC. Encoded protein: CALDRGYNNEQFF.

This chain links TRBV6-1 with TRBJ1-1; 7 nucleotides agree with TRBD1. The junction had 10 bases not matched to a gene; V was cut back by 5 bases and J by 4 bases. This CDR3 has 15 residues. Germline CDR1 MNHNS, CDR2 SASEGT. CDR3 amino acids: CASSPWTGEFTEAFF. The CDR3 nucleotides read TGTGCCAGCAGTCCCTGGACAGGAGAATTCACTGAAGCTTTCTTT.

V and J are TRBV28 and TRBJ1-1, with D unresolved. Germline CDR1 MDHEN, CDR2 SYDVKM. This CDR3 spans 11 amino acids. Trimming left V 8 bases short and J 5 bases short, with 9 bases between. The CDR3 nucleotides are TGTGCCAGCGCCATGGGTACTGAAGCTTTCTTT. Translating it yields CASAMGTEAFF.

In its sample, this clonotype was seen a few times. J is TRBJ2-2 and V is TRBV27; no definite D call. V lost 3 bases, J lost 7 bases, and 6 bases lay in between. The CDR3 is made up of 12 amino acids. Germline CDR1 is MNHEY and CDR2 is SMNVEV (reference sequence). CDR3 sequence: CASSFHSGELFF. In DNA, the CDR3 is TGTGCCAGCAGTTTTCACAGCGGGGAGCTGTTTTTT.

In this sample, this clonotype turned up a few times. The V call is TRBV6-2 or TRBV6-3, the J call TRBJ2-7, with TRBD2 matching over 10 bases. Losses at the gene ends were 2 bases for V and 1 base for J; bases not matched to a gene: 14. The germline gives CDR1 MNHEY, CDR2 SVGEGT. The CDR3 spans 19 residues. DNA for the CDR3: TGTGCCAGCAGTTACCTCCTCCTAGCGGGAGTAGTTCCATCCTACGAGCAGTACTTC. Its translation: CASSYLLLAGVVPSYEQYF.

Regarding this clonotype: Since a much larger clone is just one base distant, this may be a read error. The genes are TRBV12-3 or TRBV12-4 and TRBJ2-7, with a tentative D call TRBD2 (5 bases). This CDR3 region has 13 residues. DNA of the CDR3: TGTGCCGGCAGTTTAGCGCGAGCGTACGAGCAGTACTTC. It specifies CAGSLARAYEQYF.

The genes are TRBV10-3 and TRBJ2-3; TRBD1 is a possible D gene (5 bases). V dropped 4 bases and J dropped 1 base, with 9 bases sitting between them. CDR1 is ENHRY and CDR2 is SYGVKD in the germline V gene. The CDR3 has 14 amino acids. CDR3 region: CAISGAGRTDTQYF. CDR3 coding DNA: TGTGCCATCAGTGGGGCAGGGCGCACAGATACGCAGTATTTT.

This chain joins TRBV20-1 and TRBJ1-5; D uncertain. Trimming shortened V by 3 bases and J by 2 bases, and 11 bases separated the two germline ends. The CDR3 extends over 14 amino acids. Germline V CDR1 and CDR2: DFQATT, SNEGSKA (reference sequence). CDR3 sequence: CSASSQHRNQPQHF. In DNA, the CDR3 is TGCAGTGCTAGTTCACAGCACCGCAATCAGCCCCAGCATTTT.

This clonotype occurred many times. The rearrangement uses TRBV2 and TRBJ2-5, with D tentatively TRBD2 (5 bases). The CDR3 is 15 residues long. Germline CDR1 SNHLY, CDR2 FYNNEI. Trimming took off 7 bases at V and 4 bases at J, with 19 bases between the two ends. In DNA, the CDR3 is TGTGCCAGCATTTCTTTCGGGGTTTTGGGAGAGACCCAGTACTTC. Residues: CASISFGVLGETQYF.